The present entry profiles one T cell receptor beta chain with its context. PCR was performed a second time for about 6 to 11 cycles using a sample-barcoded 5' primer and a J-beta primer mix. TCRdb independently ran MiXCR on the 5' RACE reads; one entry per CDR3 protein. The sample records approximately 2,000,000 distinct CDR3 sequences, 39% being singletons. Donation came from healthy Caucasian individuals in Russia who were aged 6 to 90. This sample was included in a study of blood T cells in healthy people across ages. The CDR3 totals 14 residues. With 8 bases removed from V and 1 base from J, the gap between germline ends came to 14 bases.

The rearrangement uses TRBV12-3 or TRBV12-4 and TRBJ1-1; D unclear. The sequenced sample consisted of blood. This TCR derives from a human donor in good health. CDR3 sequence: CASGGLQRNTEAFF. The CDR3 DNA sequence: TGTGCCAGCGGAGGCCTGCAAAGGAACACTGAAGCTTTCTTT.